This TCR beta chain is from a study of cytomegalovirus exposure and HLA in healthy donors. Study context: The Caucasian-associated ancestry cluster held around 76% of around 380 genotyped donors.

The table lists this clone with a few counts. Its antigen is still unknown. The same CDR3 can be traced to other DNA sequences in this sample. The study, taken as a whole, reports: In a later analysis, TCR beta V- and J-gene trimming was associated with a missense DCLRE1C variant. Fewer N-insertions (relative to the approximately 700-donor mean) were reportedly seen in an Asian-associated ancestry cluster in a later analysis. Most sequenced TCRs were rare (though some public TCRs occurred in many donors).

The CDR3 is made up of 13 amino acids. Germline V gives CDR1 SGHRS, CDR2 YFSETQ. V dropped 1 base and J dropped 1 base, with 5 bases sitting between them. Researchers ran the PCR with 60 Vbeta and 13 Jbeta primers. TCRdb's table, derived via immunoSEQ multiplex PCR, lists solely in-frame clones and lacks some. The repertoire consists of around 130,000 clones, with approximately 70% occurring once and the leading ten covering approximately 1.6%. The chain combines TRBV5-1 with TRBJ2-5; D call uncertain. The sequenced material came from PBMCs. The origin of this receptor is a woman in her twenties or thirties in good health and CMV-seronegative. The CDR3 is CASSLTVQETQYF. The CDR3 nucleotides are TGCGCCAGCAGCTTGACAGTCCAAGAGACCCAGTACTTC. Drawing the rest from reference TRBV5-1 and TRBJ2-5, the complete variable domain is KAGVTQTPRYLIKTRGQQVTLSCSPISGHRSVSWYQQTPGQGLQFLFEYFSETQRNKGNFPGRFSGRQFSNSRSEMNVSTLELGDSALYLCASSLTVQETQYFGPGTRLLVL.